This T cell receptor (beta chain) was found in a study of early T cells in non-severe SARS-CoV-2 infection. Germline V gives CDR1 SGHRS, CDR2 YFSETQ. The CDR3 runs to 13 residues. Trimming pared 2 bases from V and 1 base from J, leaving 6 bases between. TCRdb re-derived calls from the 5' RACE reads in MiXCR, one entry per CDR3 protein. Here the sample spans tens of thousands of distinct CDR3 sequences, over 8% being singletons. In its sample, this clonotype was seen many times. The chain recombines TRBV5-1 with TRBJ2-5; D unclear. Sequences were derived from whole blood, sampled at baseline. The receptor comes from an adult who was a healthcare worker with PCR-confirmed SARS-CoV-2 infection or an uninfected control (not recorded which). For the CDR3, the DNA is TGCGCCAGCAGCTTAGGGCGCCAAGAGACCCAGTACTTC. Translating gives CASSLGRQETQYF.